The table lists the clone carrying this T cell receptor (beta chain) with a count of one. Assay: immunoSEQ multiplex PCR; the TCRdb copy retains only in-frame clones and omits some. This sample carries fewer than 85,000 clones, roughly 92% of them seen once, and the ten largest clones take 1.6%. The entry originates in a study of T cell changes during pregnancy in multiple sclerosis. The junction had 6 bases not matched to a gene; V was cut back by 0 bases and J by 4 bases. The germline CDR1 and CDR2 sequences are SGHRS and YFSETQ. The CDR3 totals 17 residues. Sequenced here: peripheral blood, sampled in the first trimester of pregnancy. The clonotype originates from a female donor in good health, enrolled as a control in a pregnancy study. The chain uses TRBV5-1 and TRBJ2-1; 11 bases align to TRBD2. This CDR3 is CASSLGPTSGMYNEQFF. In DNA form, the CDR3 reads TGCGCCAGCAGCTTGGGGCCGACTAGCGGGATGTACAATGAGCAGTTCTTC.